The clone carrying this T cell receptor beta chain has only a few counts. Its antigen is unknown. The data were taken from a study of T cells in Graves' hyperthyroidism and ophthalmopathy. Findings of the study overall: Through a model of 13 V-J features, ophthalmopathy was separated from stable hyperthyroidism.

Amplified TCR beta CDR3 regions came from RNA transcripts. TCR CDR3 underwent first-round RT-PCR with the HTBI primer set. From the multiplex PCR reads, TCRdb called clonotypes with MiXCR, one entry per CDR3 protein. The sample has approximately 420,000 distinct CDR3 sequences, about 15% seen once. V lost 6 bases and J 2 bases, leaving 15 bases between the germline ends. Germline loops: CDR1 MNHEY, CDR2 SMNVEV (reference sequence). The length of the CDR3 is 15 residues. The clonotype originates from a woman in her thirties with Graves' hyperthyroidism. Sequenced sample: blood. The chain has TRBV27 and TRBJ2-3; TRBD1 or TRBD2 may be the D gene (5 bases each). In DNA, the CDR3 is TGTGCCAGCAGCCCGGGGCGGGTATTCACAGATACGCAGTATTTT. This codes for CASSPGRVFTDTQYF.